Each of the 5 T cell receptor beta chains below was sequenced from the same sample in a study of T cells in Graves' hyperthyroidism and ophthalmopathy. RNA transcripts provided the source from which TCR beta CDR3 regions were amplified. TCR CDR3 underwent first-round RT-PCR with the HTBI primer set. One entry per CDR3 protein, called by TCRdb with MiXCR from the multiplex PCR reads. The data contain nearly 750,000 distinct CDR3 sequences, around a third of them singletons. The sequencing sample was made of blood. Every receptor here comes from a woman aged 40 to 49 with Graves' hyperthyroidism.

This clonotype is a singleton in its sample. Because the CDR3's place on the DNA is in doubt, the DNA is left out and the CDR3 is given as listed by TCRdb. The rearrangement uses TRBV6-4 and TRBJ1-2; the table's D call, TRBD1, was not checked against the DNA. Germline V gives CDR1 MRHNA, CDR2 SNTAGT. The CDR3 totals 13 residues, both ends included. The CDR3: CASSDFGQGISTF.

This sequence joins TRBV29-1 and TRBJ2-7; maybe TRBD2 (7 bases). The CDR3 consists of 16 residues. Looked up from germline, CDR1 is SQVTM and CDR2 is ANQGSEA. The V gene lost 6 bases and the J gene lost 2 bases, with 23 bases spanning the gap. CDR3 in amino acids: CSVFPGRDNSAYEQYF. The CDR3 coding sequence is TGCAGCGTCTTCCCAGGGAGGGACAACAGTGCCTACGAGCAGTACTTC.

There are a few counts of this clonotype. V gene TRBV9 combines with J gene TRBJ2-3; D remains unclear. Germline V gene sequence: CDR1 SGDLS, CDR2 YYNGEE. The CDR3 totals 15 residues. Trimming pared 0 bases from V and 2 bases from J, leaving 10 bases between. The chain's CDR3 is CASSVDQKNTDTQYF. DNA for the CDR3: TGTGCCAGCAGCGTAGATCAGAAAAACACAGATACGCAGTATTTT.

This chain connects TRBV6-5 to TRBJ2-6, with D unclear. The germline V and J ends were trimmed by 4 bases and 9 bases, with 16 bases remaining between them. Per the germline V gene, CDR1 is MNHEY and CDR2 is SVGAGI. The CDR3 runs to 15 residues. CDR3 amino acids: CASSSRAPRDNVLTF. DNA for the CDR3: TGTGCCAGCAGTTCACGAGCCCCTAGGGACAACGTCCTGACTTTC.

A remark on this clonotype: This sequence may be a read error, since a much larger clone differs from it by one base. This chain uses TRBV29-1 with TRBJ1-5, with D perhaps TRBD1 (5 bases). Trimming cost V 7 bases and J 7 bases, with 17 bases left between them. The germline CDR1 and CDR2 sequences are SQVTM and ANQGSEA. The CDR3 totals 13 residues. As DNA, the CDR3 is TGCAGCGCCAAAGACGGGGCCTGGCAGCCCCAGCATTTT. It specifies CSAKDGAWQPQHF.